This TCR beta chain was sequenced in a study of spatial heterogeneity in lung cancer. TCRdb redid the calling of the 5' RACE reads with MiXCR, one entry per CDR3 protein. Found here are approximately 52,000 distinct CDR3 sequences, less than 9% of them singletons; the top ten hold about 3%. In its sample, this clonotype was seen a few times. Sample time point: sample taken at primary tumor resection. Whole RNA from tumor, nontumor lung or frozen PBMC was sequenced unsorted. The donor group consisted of 72 patients who had untreated, early-stage non-small cell lung cancer. The material sequenced was PBMCs, taken at surgery. This receptor was obtained from a female donor with early-stage non-small cell lung cancer.

CDR3 sequence (DNA): TGCAGTGCTCAGGTGACAGGGGGCGGTGCTGGGGCCAACGTCCTGACTTTC. Amino acids: CSAQVTGGGAGANVLTF. The J gene is TRBJ2-6, the V gene TRBV20-1; 10 bases line up with TRBD1. After removal of 5 bases from V and 2 bases from J, the junction contained 9 bases not matched to a gene. Per the germline V gene, CDR1 is DFQATT and CDR2 is SNEGSKA (reference sequence). The length of the CDR3 is 17 residues.